This T cell receptor (beta chain) was documented in a study of cytomegalovirus exposure and HLA in healthy donors. The study's findings and limits: CMV serostatus was the sole immune exposure data available. Association of a missense DCLRE1C variant with TCR beta V- and J-gene trimming was reported in a later analysis. The authors later found TCR association rates varying by HLA locus, with DRB1 most and HLA-C fewest. Accurate prediction of HLA-A and HLA-B alleles (for most subjects) was reportedly achieved from TCR beta sequences.

Remarks on this clone: The target antigen is unknown.

Germline V gene lookup returns CDR1 SEHNR and CDR2 FQNEAQ (reference sequence). The J segment lost 6 bases and the V segment lost 0 bases, leaving 2 bases of the junction unmatched. There are 16 residues in the CDR3. It was with 60 Vbeta and 13 Jbeta primers that the PCR ran. Sequencing used immunoSEQ multiplex PCR; TCRdb keeps in-frame clones, though not all of them. This repertoire shows more than 95,000 clones, around 75% found once; its top ten account for roughly 1.2%. Sequencing input: PBMCs. The clonotype was recovered from a man between 35 and 55 years old in good health and CMV-seronegative. This sequence joins TRBV7-9 and TRBJ2-1, with 13 nucleotides matching TRBD2. The CDR3 coding sequence is TGTGCCAGCAGCTTAGCAGGACTAGCGGGAGTCAATGAGCAGTTCTTC. This translates into CASSLAGLAGVNEQFF.